The 11 T cell receptor beta chains listed next were all sequenced from one sample in a study of blood T cell repertoires in COVID-19. Repertoires were generated with immunoSEQ multiplex PCR, while TCRdb's copy carries only in-frame clones and drops some. The top ten clones hold 3.5% of a sample with under 250,000 clones, around 87% of them seen once. The specimen was PBMCs or T cells enriched from blood (not recorded which). All receptors derive from a woman aged 18-29 years in a cohort exposed to, infected with or recovered from COVID-19 (not recorded which).

The chain joins TRBV18 to TRBJ2-5; 7 positions match TRBD2. The CDR3 runs 16 residues. J gave up 4 bases and V 5 bases, and 13 bases lay outside the gene matches. Germline CDR1 reads KGHSH; CDR2 reads LQKENI. The DNA for the CDR3 is TGTGCCAGCTCAGCTACTAGCGTCGGGGTCAGAGAGACCCAGTACTTC. As protein: CASSATSVGVRETQYF.

The V call is TRBV19, the J call TRBJ1-3, with TRBD1 matching over 7 bases. Trimming took 7 bases from V and 0 from J; bases not matched to a gene: 6. Germline-derived CDR1 and CDR2 are LNHDA and SQIVND (reference sequence). This CDR3 is built from 15 residues. Here the CDR3 reads CASNPGTDSGNTIYF. The DNA of the CDR3 is TGTGCCAGTAACCCAGGGACAGACTCTGGAAACACCATATATTTT.

This chain uses TRBV15 with TRBJ1-1; 8 nucleotides match TRBD1. CDR3 length: 19 amino acids. Germline V CDR1 and CDR2: LNHNV, YYDKDF (reference sequence). V shed 4 bases, J shed 3 bases, and the junction held 19 bases outside the gene matches. The CDR3 DNA follows: TGTGCCACCAGCAACCGAAGGGTGAGGACAGGGATCATGGACACTGAAGCTTTCTTT. Residues: CATSNRRVRTGIMDTEAFF.

The chain employs TRBV7-9 and TRBJ1-2; TRBD1 is a possible D gene (5 bases). The CDR3 sequence is 16 residues long. Per germline, CDR1 SEHNR and CDR2 FQNEAQ (reference sequence). V lost 1 base and J lost 4, with 16 bases in between. The CDR3 DNA follows: TGTGCCAGCAGCTTAGACCCAGGGTATCGATCCTATGGCTACACCTTC. Translating it yields CASSLDPGYRSYGYTF.

The chain employs TRBV3-1 (or the pseudogene TRBV3-2) and TRBJ2-7; 7 bases fit TRBD1. The V and J ends lost 4 bases and 4 bases, in that order; junction bases with no gene match: 10. The CDR3 runs 15 residues. The germline gives CDR1 LGHDT, CDR2 YNNKEL (reference sequence). In DNA form, the CDR3 reads TGTGCCAGCAGCCCCCCGACGGCCAGGGGGTACGAGCAGTACTTC. It yields the protein CASSPPTARGYEQYF.

This chain uses TRBV11-2 with TRBJ1-2; 7 bases fit TRBD1. This CDR3 contains 15 residues. Germline-derived CDR1 and CDR2 are SGHAT and FQNNGV. The junction had 10 bases not matched to a gene; V was cut back by 5 bases and J by 4 bases. The CDR3 sequence: CASSPAFRGFYGYTF. In DNA form, the CDR3 reads TGTGCCAGCAGCCCAGCATTCAGGGGGTTCTATGGCTACACCTTC.

The chain couples TRBV15 to TRBJ1-1; no clear D gene. V was cut by 4 bases and J by 6 bases, with 12 bases left in between. The germline V gene encodes CDR1 LNHNV and CDR2 YYDKDF (reference sequence). This CDR3 contains 13 residues. Written as DNA, the CDR3 is TGTGCCACCAGCACGCGTTCCCAGGCTGAAGCTTTCTTT. It yields the protein CATSTRSQAEAFF.

In this sample, this clone turned up once. The chain joins TRBV5-6 to TRBJ1-2; TRBD1 agrees at 9 bases. CDR1 and CDR2 (germline): SGHDT, YYEEEE. There are 15 residues in the CDR3. V was clipped by 0 bases and J by 7 bases; unmatched bases: 7. The CDR3 region has the DNA TGTGCCAGCAGCTTGGGTCTACAGGGGGCTGTTGGCTACACCTTC. It specifies CASSLGLQGAVGYTF.

The chain has TRBV27 and TRBJ1-5; tentative D call: TRBD1 (5 bases). This CDR3 is 14 amino acids long. Germline CDR1 is MNHEY and CDR2 is SMNVEV (reference sequence). The germline V and J ends were trimmed by 0 bases and 3 bases, with 6 bases remaining between them. CDR3 protein: CASSLSGVNQPQHF. The CDR3 coding sequence is TGTGCCAGCAGTTTATCAGGGGTCAATCAGCCCCAGCATTTT.

This clone is a singleton in its sample. V gene TRBV11-2 combines with J gene TRBJ1-2; D might be TRBD1 (5 bases). Germline V CDR1 and CDR2: SGHAT, FQNNGV. V lost 3 bases to trimming and J lost 3 bases, with 8 bases between them. This CDR3 comprises 13 residues. CDR3 in amino acids: CASSLTTDYGYTF. CDR3 sequence (DNA): TGTGCCAGCAGCTTGACGACAGACTATGGCTACACCTTC.

This chain uses TRBV6-1 with TRBJ2-7; 10 bases agree with TRBD2. This CDR3 has 20 residues. The V gene's germline CDR1 is MNHNS and CDR2 SASEGT. J was trimmed by 1 base and V by 3 bases; bases with no gene match: 18. The CDR3: CASSDGLAEQILKLSYEQYF. For the CDR3, the DNA is TGTGCCAGCAGTGATGGACTAGCGGAACAAATTCTTAAACTGTCCTACGAGCAGTACTTC.